This T cell receptor beta chain was profiled in a study of T cell responses to AZD1222 COVID-19 vaccine. Looked up from germline, CDR1 is SGHRS and CDR2 is YFSETQ. V gave up 0 bases and J gave up 2 bases, with 9 bases separating them. The CDR3 sequence is 15 residues long. Study results and limitations: Most donors were white British, females outnumbered males, and clonal diversity was possibly underestimated. The number of AZD1222 recipients seropositive at baseline was only five or six. Spike-specific TCR breadth and depth went up after people got two AZD1222 doses.

Comments on this clone: Its cognate antigen is unknown.

Some clones are missing from TCRdb's copy, which holds only in-frame ones; the method was immunoSEQ multiplex PCR. The sample has approximately 80,000 clones; approximately 90% are singletons. The V gene is TRBV5-1, the J gene TRBJ2-1; possibly TRBD1 for D (5 bases). The clonotype originates from an adult who received the AZD1222 COVID-19 vaccine. The sample was peripheral blood, taken 28 days after the second AZD1222 dose. CDR3 amino acids: CASSLAGAAYNEQFF. DNA of the CDR3: TGCGCCAGCAGCTTGGCTGGGGCGGCCTACAATGAGCAGTTCTTC.